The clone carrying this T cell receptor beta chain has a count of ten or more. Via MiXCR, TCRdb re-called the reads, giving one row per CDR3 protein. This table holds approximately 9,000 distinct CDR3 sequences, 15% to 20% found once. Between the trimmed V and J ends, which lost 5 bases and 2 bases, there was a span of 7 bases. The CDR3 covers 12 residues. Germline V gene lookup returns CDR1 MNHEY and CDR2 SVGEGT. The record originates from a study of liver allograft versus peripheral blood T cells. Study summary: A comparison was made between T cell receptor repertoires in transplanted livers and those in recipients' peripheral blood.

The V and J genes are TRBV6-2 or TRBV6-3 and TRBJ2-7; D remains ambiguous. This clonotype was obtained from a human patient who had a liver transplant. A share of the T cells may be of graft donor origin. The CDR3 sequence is CASSRITYEQYF. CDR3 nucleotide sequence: TGTGCCAGCAGTCGGATCACCTACGAGCAGTACTTC.